This T cell receptor (beta chain) was documented in a study of T-cell reconstitution after alpha-beta-depleted transplantation in children. Unique molecular identifiers were incorporated when the TCRbeta library was constructed. TCRdb called the PCR reads again in MiXCR, with one record for every CDR3 protein. The sample gives 150,000 to 250,000 distinct CDR3 sequences, 6.3% of which show up once; approximately 4.1% is in the top ten. Study conclusions and caveats: It was reported that alpha-beta T cells came from several hundred expanded graft clones (about two months after transplant). Surviving recipient cells, namely T cells and thymic progenitors, were the source of high day-60 TCRbeta diversity in some patients.

This clonotype was observed many times. Antigen: not known. The germline V and J ends were trimmed by 8 bases and 1 base, with 23 bases remaining between them. There are 16 residues in the CDR3. The V gene's germline CDR1 is SQVTM and CDR2 ANQGSEA. V gene TRBV29-1 combines with J gene TRBJ1-2; TRBD1 might be the D (5 bases). The specimen comprised PBMCs, sampled before TCRalphabeta/CD19-depleted stem cell transplant. This clonotype was sampled from a girl less than two years old with combined immunodeficiency, due to receive a stem cell transplant. In nucleotides, the CDR3 is TGCAGCACCCAACAGGCCTATACCGTCCATAACTATGGCTACACCTTC. This codes for CSTQQAYTVHNYGYTF.